The 10 T cell receptor beta chains below come from one sample, sequenced in a study of cytomegalovirus exposure and HLA in healthy donors. The PCR made use of 60 Vbeta and 13 Jbeta primers. Some clones are missing from TCRdb's copy, which holds only in-frame ones; the method was immunoSEQ multiplex PCR. The sample lists 150,000 or so clones; 81% were seen once. Specimen: PBMCs. These TCRs come from a woman aged 18 to 35 in good health and CMV-seropositive.

V is TRBV7-9 and J is TRBJ1-4, with TRBD1 as a possible D gene (6 bases). CDR1 and CDR2 (germline): SEHNR, FQNEAQ (reference sequence). CDR3 length: 15 residues. V gave up 4 bases and J gave up 4 bases, with 13 bases separating them. CDR3 coding DNA: TGTGCCAGCAGCTGGCTGACAGGACTTAATGAAAAACTGTTTTTT. The encoded protein is CASSWLTGLNEKLFF.

The rearrangement links TRBV7-3 to TRBJ2-5; perhaps TRBD2 as D (6 bases). The V gene lost 5 bases and the J gene lost 5 bases, with 18 bases spanning the gap. This CDR3 region has 15 residues. CDR1 is SGHTA, CDR2 FQGTGA, per germline. This CDR3 is CASSTRTGASETQYF. CDR3 nucleotide sequence: TGTGCCAGCAGCACCCGGACGGGAGCTTCCGAGACCCAGTACTTC.

The chain has TRBV6-1 and TRBJ1-1, with D perhaps TRBD1 (5 bases). Germline lookup yields CDR1 MNHNS and CDR2 SASEGT. The V gene lost 2 bases and the J gene lost 5 bases, with 6 bases spanning the gap. This CDR3 region has 12 residues. CDR3 bases: TGTGCCAGCAGTGAACAGGGTACTGAAGCTTTCTTT. Translation gives CASSEQGTEAFF.

The rearrangement joins TRBV5-1 to TRBJ1-3, with D maybe TRBD1 (5 bases). Germline values: CDR1 SGHRS, CDR2 YFSETQ. V gave up 0 bases and J gave up 4 bases, with 11 bases separating them. CDR3 length: 15 residues. The DNA of the CDR3 is TGCGCCAGCAGCTTGGAGGGGCTGAGAGGAAACACCATATATTTT. As protein: CASSLEGLRGNTIYF.

This clone has more than one count but fewer than ten. V usage is TRBV5-4 and J usage is TRBJ2-3; D ambiguous. Germline V gene data show CDR1 as SGHNT and CDR2 as YYREEE (reference sequence). Trimming left V 1 base short and J 2 bases short, with 8 bases between. CDR3 length: 14 residues. Here the CDR3 reads CASSLTATTDTQYF. CDR3 DNA: TGTGCCAGCAGCTTGACAGCTACCACAGATACGCAGTATTTT. The full variable domain, with the rest looked up from reference TRBV5-4 and TRBJ2-3, is ETGVTQSPTHLIKTRGQQVTLRCSSQSGHNTVSWYQQALGQGPQFIFQYYREEENGRGNFPPRFSGLQFPNYSSELNVNALELDDSALYLCASSLTATTDTQYFGPGTRLTVL.

The chain uses TRBV28 and TRBJ2-7, with D possibly being TRBD2 (5 bases). Trimming took 7 bases from V and 0 from J, leaving 13 bases between them. The CDR3 extends over 14 amino acids. Germline V CDR1 and CDR2: MDHEN, SYDVKM. CDR3 nucleotides: TGTGCCAGCAAGGGCCTAGCCAGCTCCTACGAGCAGTACTTC. Translation: CASKGLASSYEQYF.

This clone showed up just once. The chain recombines TRBV5-6 with TRBJ1-2; 7 bases align to TRBD1. The CDR3 contains 17 residues. Germline values: CDR1 SGHDT, CDR2 YYEEEE. Trimming took 0 bases from V and 2 from J; bases not matched to a gene: 10. CDR3 loop: CASSLGASGRGNYGYTF. The CDR3 DNA is TGTGCCAGCAGCTTGGGGGCTTCGGGCAGGGGGAACTATGGCTACACCTTC.

This clone appeared a few times. V usage is TRBV5-1 and J usage is TRBJ2-5, with TRBD2 matching over 10 bases. The V segment lost 7 bases and the J segment 5 bases; nucleotides outside the gene matches: 11. This CDR3 is 15 amino acids long. The germline V gene encodes CDR1 SGHRS and CDR2 YFSETQ. The CDR3 DNA reads as TGCGCCAGCCAGCGACTGGGACTAGCGTTGGAGACCCAGTACTTC. It encodes CASQRLGLALETQYF. Filled out from reference TRBV5-1 and TRBJ2-5, the complete variable domain reads KAGVTQTPRYLIKTRGQQVTLSCSPISGHRSVSWYQQTPGQGLQFLFEYFSETQRNKGNFPGRFSGRQFSNSRSEMNVSTLELGDSALYLCASQRLGLALETQYFGPGTRLLVL.

This clone has only one observation. V is TRBV5-8 and J is TRBJ2-5; 8 bases agree with TRBD2. V was pared by 7 bases and J by 7 bases, with 12 bases of the junction left unmatched. The germline gives CDR1 SGHTS, CDR2 YDEGEE. This CDR3 is 14 amino acids long. This chain's CDR3 is CASSTGGAQGTQYF. The DNA of the CDR3 is TGTGCCAGCTCAACCGGGGGGGCCCAGGGGACCCAGTACTTC.

The chain is built from TRBV2 and TRBJ1-6; D perhaps matches TRBD1 (6 bases). Trimming took off 6 bases at V and 6 bases at J, with 15 bases between the two ends. Germline CDR1 reads SNHLY; CDR2 reads FYNNEI. The length of the CDR3 is 15 residues. CDR3 sequence: CASSPGQTGNSPLHF. The CDR3 bases are TGTGCCAGCAGCCCGGGACAAACTGGTAATTCACCCCTCCACTTT.